The next 13 T cell receptor beta chains were all read from a single sample in a study of human T cells and chemical hapten exposure. TCRdb reanalysed the RACE reads using MiXCR and keeps one entry per CDR3 protein. The sample consists of 35,000 to 45,000 distinct CDR3 sequences, 12% of them appearing once. Time point noted: pre-sensitization, week 0. As to treatment: therapeutic diphenylcyclopropenone sensitization with weekly scalp DPC. Specimen: whole blood, collected in connection with sensitization to the hapten diphenylcyclopropenone (DPC). All receptors derive from a woman between 25 and 40 years old with alopecia areata. Some clones in this sample may be carry-over from other donors' samples.

This clonotype has only a few counts. The chain couples TRBV29-1 to TRBJ2-5, with 7 bases fitting TRBD1. The CDR3 is 15 residues long. Germline V CDR1 and CDR2: SQVTM, ANQGSEA. V was pared by 8 bases and J by 2 bases, with 14 bases of the junction left unmatched. The CDR3 sequence is CSSRWGTEPQETQYF. The CDR3 DNA reads as TGCAGCAGCCGGTGGGGGACAGAACCTCAAGAGACCCAGTACTTC.

The CDR3 DNA is TGTGCCCTAGGAGTGATCTACGAGCAGTACTTC. It is translated as CALGVIYEQYF. The chain recombines TRBV2 with TRBJ2-7; no firm D call. Trimming removed 11 bases at V and 3 bases at J, with 11 bases between. Germline V gives CDR1 SNHLY, CDR2 FYNNEI. There are 11 residues in the CDR3.

This rearrangement joins TRBV7-3 to TRBJ1-1; D uncertain. The V gene's germline CDR1 is SGHTA and CDR2 FQGTGA. This CDR3 is built from 15 residues. The V and J ends lost 2 bases and 1 base respectively, with 11 bases between them. The CDR3 DNA is TGTGCCAGCAGCTTAGTTCTGGTGGGGAACACTGAAGCTTTCTTT. Protein: CASSLVLVGNTEAFF.

This clonotype was recorded a few times. The chain joins TRBV7-3 to TRBJ2-1; no definite D call. The CDR3 spans 12 residues. Trimming cost V 4 bases and J 10 bases, with 11 bases left between them. Germline CDR1 SGHTA, CDR2 FQGTGA. For the CDR3, the DNA is TGTGCCAGCAGCTCCTCCTATGGAGAGCAGTTCTTC. Translation gives CASSSSYGEQFF.

By share of the sample, this clonotype is medium-sized. The rearrangement links TRBV6-2 or TRBV6-3 to TRBJ2-1; D might be TRBD2 (5 bases). Germline CDR1 MNHEY, CDR2 SVGEGT. CDR3 length: 11 amino acids. Trimming cost V 6 bases and J 14 bases, with 14 bases left between them. CDR3 region: CASSPGIAEFF. CDR3 sequence (DNA): TGTGCCAGCAGCCCCGGGATCGCAGAGTTCTTC.

V and J are TRBV21-1 and TRBJ2-3; TRBD2 is the table's D call and was not checked against the DNA. TRBV21-1 is a listed pseudogene. The CDR3 totals 16 residues. The DNA of the CDR3 is TGTGCCAGTTGGGAGGTGGGGCGGGAGCTCACAGATACGCAGTATTTT. It translates to CASWEVGRELTDTQYF.

The gene calls are TRBV28 and TRBJ2-5, with D perhaps TRBD1 (6 bases). CDR3 size: 12 residues. V dropped 10 bases and J dropped 5 bases, with 14 bases sitting between them. The germline CDR1 and CDR2 sequences are MDHEN and SYDVKM. The CDR3 here is CATAQGTETQYF. Written as DNA, the CDR3 is TGTGCCACTGCACAGGGAACGGAGACCCAGTACTTC.

Ten or more counts support this clonotype. The chain links TRBV6-2 or TRBV6-3 to TRBJ2-2; 7 bases line up with TRBD1. The CDR3 contains 14 residues. V was pared by 6 bases and J by 5 bases, with 6 bases of the junction left unmatched. Germline lookup yields CDR1 MNHEY and CDR2 SVGEGT. As DNA, the CDR3 is TGTGCCAGCAGACCGGGACAGTTAACCGGGGAGCTGTTTTTT. This codes for CASRPGQLTGELFF.

There are a few counts of this clonotype. The chain couples TRBV20-1 to TRBJ2-1; 8 bases map to TRBD2. The CDR3 runs to 14 residues. The V gene's germline CDR1 is DFQATT and CDR2 SNEGSKA (reference sequence). After removal of 6 bases from V and 2 bases from J, the junction contained 6 bases not matched to a gene. CDR3 nucleotide sequence: TGCAGTGCAACTTCGGGGGGGACCTACAATGAGCAGTTCTTC. Its translation is CSATSGGTYNEQFF.

The chain links TRBV5-5 to TRBJ1-5; D is perhaps TRBD1 (5 bases). The CDR3 is 15 residues long. V was cut by 1 base and J by 4 bases, with 12 bases left in between. Germline assignment: CDR1 SGHKS and CDR2 YYEKEE (reference sequence). The CDR3 region has the DNA TGTGCCAGCAGCTTGTGGGTAGAGGGGAATCAGCCCCAGCATTTT. It yields the protein CASSLWVEGNQPQHF.

This clonotype has ten or more counts. The rearrangement uses TRBV4-2 and TRBJ2-7, with 10 bases aligning to TRBD1. CDR1 and CDR2 from the germline V gene are LGHNA and YNFKEQ. The CDR3 spans 17 residues. V lost 3 bases to trimming and J lost 7 bases; unmatched junction nucleotides: 15. This CDR3 is CASSHPTGGTGVEEQYF. In DNA form, the CDR3 reads TGTGCCAGCAGCCATCCCACGGGCGGGACAGGGGTGGAGGAGCAGTACTTC.

This clonotype was counted at least ten times. The chain employs TRBV5-4 and TRBJ2-1; 15 nucleotides match TRBD2. The length of the CDR3 is 19 residues. Looked up from germline, CDR1 is SGHNT and CDR2 is YYREEE (reference sequence). The trim removed 4 bases at V and 0 bases at J, leaving 8 bases unmatched. The CDR3 spells CASSTGLAGGRSSYNEQFF. CDR3 DNA sequence: TGTGCCAGCAGCACGGGACTAGCGGGAGGCCGTAGCTCCTACAATGAGCAGTTCTTC.

This clonotype was found many times. The rearrangement links TRBV28 to TRBJ1-1, with 7 bases identical to TRBD1. There are 13 residues in the CDR3. Germline loops: CDR1 MDHEN, CDR2 SYDVKM. J was trimmed by 7 bases and V by 5 bases; bases with no gene match: 7. The CDR3 sequence is CASSPGQAFEAFF. CDR3 nucleotides: TGTGCCAGCAGTCCAGGACAGGCTTTTGAAGCTTTCTTT.